Below are 8 T cell receptor beta chains sequenced from a single sample in a study of OX40 agonist ivuxolimab in advanced cancers. Profiling relied on immunoSEQ multiplex PCR, and the TCRdb table lists in-frame clones only, not all of them. The sample gives 31,000 or so clones, about 81% of which show up once; roughly 21% is in the top ten. This sample comprised CD4+ or CD8+ T cells sorted from blood, obtained in a trial of the OX40 agonist ivuxolimab. Every receptor here comes from an adult with an advanced solid tumor such as melanoma, head and neck, liver or kidney cancer.

The chain recombines TRBV6-5 with TRBJ2-7; D is possibly TRBD1 (5 bases). Trimming cost V 0 bases and J 5 bases, with 11 bases left between them. Germline V gene data show CDR1 as MNHEY and CDR2 as SVGAGI. There are 14 residues in the CDR3. CDR3 sequence reads: CASSYSPQGNEQYF. The CDR3 region has the DNA TGTGCCAGCAGTTACTCCCCGCAGGGCAACGAGCAGTACTTC.

The rearrangement joins TRBV7-9 to TRBJ2-5, with 7 positions matching TRBD2. Germline CDR1 is SEHNR and CDR2 is FQNEAQ (reference sequence). The V gene end was trimmed by 3 bases and the J gene end by 2 bases; junction bases not matched to a gene: 3. This CDR3 comprises 14 residues. The CDR3 region is CASSLGGLQETQYF. CDR3 DNA sequence: TGTGCCAGCAGCTTGGGAGGGCTACAAGAGACCCAGTACTTC.

CDR3 region: CASSLERASEEDQYF. As DNA, the CDR3 is TGTGCCAGCAGCCTCGAACGAGCCTCGGAGGAAGACCAGTACTTC. The chain employs TRBV5-4 and TRBJ2-5; possibly TRBD2 for D (5 bases). Germline values: CDR1 SGHNT, CDR2 YYREEE (reference sequence). V was pared by 4 bases and J by 10 bases, with 23 bases between. The CDR3 has 15 residues.

Remarks on this clone: A read error is likely here: a far larger clone is one base away. Different DNA sequences within this sample yield the same CDR3. This sequence joins TRBV4-1 and TRBJ2-7; 7 nucleotides line up with TRBD2. Germline V gene lookup returns CDR1 MGHRA and CDR2 YSYEKL. CDR3 length: 11 amino acids. The CDR3 DNA is TGCGCCAGCAGCCAGGCGAAGGGACTATTATTC. Residues: CASSQAKGLLF.

The chain joins TRBV13 to TRBJ2-5; D tentatively fits TRBD1 or TRBD2 (5 bases each). Germline V gene lookup returns CDR1 PRHDT and CDR2 FYEKMQ (reference sequence). Trimming removed 4 bases from V and 7 bases from J, with 10 bases in between. CDR3 length: 12 amino acids. CDR3 protein: CASSSLRGTQYF. For the CDR3, the DNA is TGTGCCAGCAGCTCCCTGAGGGGGACCCAGTACTTC.

The chain employs TRBV7-2 and TRBJ2-7; D gene uncertain. The ends were cut back, 5 bases at V and 5 bases at J, with 13 bases in the middle. Germline CDR1 SGHTA, CDR2 FQGNSA. CDR3 length: 13 residues. CDR3 DNA sequence: TGTGCCAGCAGCCCCGGGCTCCTGAACGAGCAGTACTTC. Amino acids: CASSPGLLNEQYF.

The chain couples TRBV27 to TRBJ1-1, with D perhaps matching TRBD1 (5 bases). V was clipped by 6 bases and J by 3 bases, with 8 bases between them. The CDR3 extends over 12 amino acids. CDR1 and CDR2 (germline): MNHEY, SMNVEV (reference sequence). The CDR3 bases are TGTGCCAGCAGGCAGGGCCACACTGAAGCTTTCTTT. Translating gives CASRQGHTEAFF.

This chain's CDR3 is CASSYLSGANVLTF. CDR3 in DNA: TGTGCCAGCAGCTACCTCTCCGGGGCCAACGTCCTGACTTTC. The chain uses TRBV7-6 and TRBJ2-6; D not resolved. Trimming stripped 4 bases from V and 4 bases from J, with 8 bases between. Germline CDR1 SGHVS, CDR2 FNYEAQ. This CDR3 contains 14 residues.